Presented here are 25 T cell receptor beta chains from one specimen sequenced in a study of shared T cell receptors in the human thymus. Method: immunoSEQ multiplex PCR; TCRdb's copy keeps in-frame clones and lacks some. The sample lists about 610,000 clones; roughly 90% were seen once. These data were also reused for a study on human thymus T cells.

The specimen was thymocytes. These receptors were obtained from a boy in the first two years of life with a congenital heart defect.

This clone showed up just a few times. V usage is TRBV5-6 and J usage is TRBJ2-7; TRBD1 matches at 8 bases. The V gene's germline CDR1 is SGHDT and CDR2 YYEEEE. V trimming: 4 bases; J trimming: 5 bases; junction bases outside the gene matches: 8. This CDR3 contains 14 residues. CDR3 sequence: CASSKRTGLNEQYF. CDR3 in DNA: TGTGCCAGCAGCAAGAGGACAGGGCTGAACGAGCAGTACTTC.

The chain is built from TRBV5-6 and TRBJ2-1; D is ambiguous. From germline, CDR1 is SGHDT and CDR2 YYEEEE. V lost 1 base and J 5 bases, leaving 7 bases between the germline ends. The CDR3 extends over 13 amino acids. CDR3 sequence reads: CASSLCPDNEQFF. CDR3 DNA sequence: TGTGCCAGCAGCTTGTGTCCGGACAATGAGCAGTTCTTC. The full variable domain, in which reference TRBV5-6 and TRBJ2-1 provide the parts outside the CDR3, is DAGVTQSPTHLIKTRGQQVTLRCSPKSGHDTVSWYQQALGQGPQFIFQYYEEEERQRGNFPDRFSGHQFPNYSSELNVNALLLGDSALYLCASSLCPDNEQFFGPGTRLTVL.

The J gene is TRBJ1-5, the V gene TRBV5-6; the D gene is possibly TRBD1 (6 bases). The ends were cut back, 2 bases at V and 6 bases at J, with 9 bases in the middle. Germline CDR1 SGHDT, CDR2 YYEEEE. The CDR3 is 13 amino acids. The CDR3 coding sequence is TGTGCCAGCAGCTTTGTGGGGGCTCAGCCCCAGCATTTT. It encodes CASSFVGAQPQHF.

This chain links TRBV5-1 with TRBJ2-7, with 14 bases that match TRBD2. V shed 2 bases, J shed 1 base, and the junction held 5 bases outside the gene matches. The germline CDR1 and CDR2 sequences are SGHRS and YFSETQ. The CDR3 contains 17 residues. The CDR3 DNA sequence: TGCGCCAGCAGCTTCGGGACTAGCGGGAGCGAATCCTACGAGCAGTACTTC. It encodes CASSFGTSGSESYEQYF.

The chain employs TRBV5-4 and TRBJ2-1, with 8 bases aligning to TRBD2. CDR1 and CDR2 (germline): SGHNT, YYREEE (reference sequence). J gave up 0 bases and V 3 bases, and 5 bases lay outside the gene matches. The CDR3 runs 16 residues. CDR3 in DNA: TGTGCCAGCAGCTCGGTTAGCGGGGCCTCCTACAATGAGCAGTTCTTC. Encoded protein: CASSSVSGASYNEQFF.

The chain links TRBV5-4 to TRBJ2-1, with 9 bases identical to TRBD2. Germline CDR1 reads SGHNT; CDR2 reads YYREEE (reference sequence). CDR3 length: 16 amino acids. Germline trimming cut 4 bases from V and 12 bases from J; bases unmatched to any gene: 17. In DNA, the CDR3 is TGTGCCAGCAGCGTCCTTTGGGGCGGGAGGGCCTCTGGGCAGTTCTTC. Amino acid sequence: CASSVLWGGRASGQFF.

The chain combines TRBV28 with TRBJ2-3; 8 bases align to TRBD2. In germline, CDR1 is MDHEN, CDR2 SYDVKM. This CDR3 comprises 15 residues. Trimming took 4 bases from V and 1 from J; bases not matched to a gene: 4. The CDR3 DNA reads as TGTGCCAGCAGTTCGTCGACTAGCGGCACAGATACGCAGTATTTT. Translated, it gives CASSSSTSGTDTQYF. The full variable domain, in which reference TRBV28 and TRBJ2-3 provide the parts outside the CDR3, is DVKVTQSSRYLVKRTGEKVFLECVQDMDHENMFWYRQDPGLGLRLIYFSYDVKMKEKGDIPEGYSVSREKKERFSLILESASTNQTSMYLCASSSSTSGTDTQYFGPGTRLTVL.

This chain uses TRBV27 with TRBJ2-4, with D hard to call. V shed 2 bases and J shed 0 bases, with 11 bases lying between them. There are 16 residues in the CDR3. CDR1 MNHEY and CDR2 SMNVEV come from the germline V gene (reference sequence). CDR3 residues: CASSLRPEIAKNIQYF. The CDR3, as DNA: TGTGCCAGCAGTTTACGCCCGGAGATAGCCAAAAACATTCAGTACTTC.

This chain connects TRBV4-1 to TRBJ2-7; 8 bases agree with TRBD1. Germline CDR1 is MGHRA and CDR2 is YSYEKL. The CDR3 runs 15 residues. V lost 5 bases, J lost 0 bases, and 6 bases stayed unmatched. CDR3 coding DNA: TGCGCCAGCAGCTTCCGGGACAGGAGCTCCTACGAGCAGTACTTC. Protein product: CASSFRDRSSYEQYF.

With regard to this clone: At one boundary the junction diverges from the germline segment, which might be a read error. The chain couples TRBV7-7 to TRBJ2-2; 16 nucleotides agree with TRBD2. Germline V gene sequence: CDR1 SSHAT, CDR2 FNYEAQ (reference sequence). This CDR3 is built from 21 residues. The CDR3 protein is CASSLAPGTSGRGVNTGELFF. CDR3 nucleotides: TGTGCTAGCAGCTTAGCCCCCGGGACTAGCGGGAGGGGAGTGAACACCGGGGAGCTGTTTTTT.

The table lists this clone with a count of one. In nucleotides, the CDR3 is TGTGCCTGGAGTGTAGTCGACAGGAACACTGAAGCTTTCTTT. Its translation is CAWSVVDRNTEAFF. The chain links TRBV30 to TRBJ1-1; maybe TRBD1 (5 bases). This CDR3 is built from 14 residues. Germline lookup yields CDR1 GTSNPN and CDR2 SVGIG (reference sequence). V gave up 0 bases and J gave up 1 base, with 9 bases separating them. The entire variable domain, with the rest obtained from reference TRBV30 and TRBJ1-1, is as follows: SQTIHQWPATLVQPVGSPLSLECTVEGTSNPNLYWYRQAAGRGLQLLFYSVGIGQISSEVPQNLSASRPQDRQFILSSKKLLLSDSGFYLCAWSVVDRNTEAFFGQGTRLTVV.

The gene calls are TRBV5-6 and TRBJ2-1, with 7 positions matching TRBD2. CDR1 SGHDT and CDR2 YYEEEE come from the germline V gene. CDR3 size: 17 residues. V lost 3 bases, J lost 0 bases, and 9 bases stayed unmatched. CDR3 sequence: CASSSLLALSSYNEQFF. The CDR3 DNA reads TGTGCCAGCAGCTCCTTACTAGCGCTGAGCTCCTACAATGAGCAGTTCTTC. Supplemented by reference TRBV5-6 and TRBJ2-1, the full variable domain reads DAGVTQSPTHLIKTRGQQVTLRCSPKSGHDTVSWYQQALGQGPQFIFQYYEEEERQRGNFPDRFSGHQFPNYSSELNVNALLLGDSALYLCASSSLLALSSYNEQFFGPGTRLTVL.

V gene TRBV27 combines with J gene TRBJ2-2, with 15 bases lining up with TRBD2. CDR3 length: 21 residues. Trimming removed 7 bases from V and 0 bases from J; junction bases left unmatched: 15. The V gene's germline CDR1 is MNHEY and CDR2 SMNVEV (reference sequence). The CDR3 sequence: CASKALQGTSGGFANTGELFF. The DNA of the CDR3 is TGTGCCAGCAAGGCCCTTCAAGGGACTAGCGGGGGGTTCGCGAACACCGGGGAGCTGTTTTTT.

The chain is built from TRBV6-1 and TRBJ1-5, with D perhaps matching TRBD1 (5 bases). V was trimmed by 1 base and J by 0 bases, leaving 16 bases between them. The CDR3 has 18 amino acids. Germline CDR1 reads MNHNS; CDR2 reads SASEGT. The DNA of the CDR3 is TGTGCCAGCAGTGAAGAGTCGGCAGGGCAAAATAGCAATCAGCCCCAGCATTTT. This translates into CASSEESAGQNSNQPQHF.

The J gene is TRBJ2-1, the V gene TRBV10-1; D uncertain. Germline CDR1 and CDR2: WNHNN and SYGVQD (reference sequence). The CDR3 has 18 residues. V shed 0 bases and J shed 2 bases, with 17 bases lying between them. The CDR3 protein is CASSESNGRRNTYNEQFF. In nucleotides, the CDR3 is TGCGCCAGCAGTGAGTCGAACGGCAGGCGTAACACCTACAATGAGCAGTTCTTC.

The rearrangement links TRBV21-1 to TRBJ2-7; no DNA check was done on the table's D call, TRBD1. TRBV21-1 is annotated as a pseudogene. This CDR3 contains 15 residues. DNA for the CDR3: TGTGCCAGCAGCAAAAATGGGACAGGGAGCGGCGAGCAGTACTTC. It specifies CASSKNGTGSGEQYF.

In DNA form, the CDR3 reads TGTGCCTGGGATGAGGCGGACTCCTACGAGCAGTACTTC. It encodes CAWDEADSYEQYF. The chain links TRBV30 to TRBJ2-7; D not certain. Germline V gene lookup returns CDR1 GTSNPN and CDR2 SVGIG (reference sequence). The CDR3 is 13 residues long. Between the trimmed V and J ends, which lost 5 bases and 0 bases, there was a span of 11 bases.

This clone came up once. The CDR3 DNA reads as TGCGCCAGCAGCTTGGAGGTGGGGGGAACTGAAGCTTTCTTT. Protein sequence: CASSLEVGGTEAFF. V gene TRBV5-1 combines with J gene TRBJ1-1; TRBD1 might be the D (5 bases). V lost 0 bases and J lost 5, with 11 bases in between. Germline CDR1 is SGHRS and CDR2 is YFSETQ. The CDR3 runs 14 residues.

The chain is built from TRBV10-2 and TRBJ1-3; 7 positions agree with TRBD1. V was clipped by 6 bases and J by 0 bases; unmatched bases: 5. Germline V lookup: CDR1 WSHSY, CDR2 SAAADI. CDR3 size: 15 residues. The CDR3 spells CASRGQAISGNTIYF. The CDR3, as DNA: TGCGCCAGCAGAGGACAGGCGATCTCTGGAAACACCATATATTTT.

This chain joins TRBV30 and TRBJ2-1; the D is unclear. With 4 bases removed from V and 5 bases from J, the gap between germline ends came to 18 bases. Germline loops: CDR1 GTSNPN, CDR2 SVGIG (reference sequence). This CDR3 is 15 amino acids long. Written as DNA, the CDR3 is TGTGCCTGGAAAACCGCTACCATCGTCGACAATGAGCAGTTCTTC. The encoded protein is CAWKTATIVDNEQFF.

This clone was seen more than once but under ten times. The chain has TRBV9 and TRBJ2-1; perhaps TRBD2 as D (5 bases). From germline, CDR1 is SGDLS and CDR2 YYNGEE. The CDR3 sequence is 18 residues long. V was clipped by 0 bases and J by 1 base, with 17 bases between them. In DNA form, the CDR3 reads TGTGCCAGCAGCGTAGATAGGGTGGACCGGGATTCCTACAATGAGCAGTTCTTC. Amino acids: CASSVDRVDRDSYNEQFF.

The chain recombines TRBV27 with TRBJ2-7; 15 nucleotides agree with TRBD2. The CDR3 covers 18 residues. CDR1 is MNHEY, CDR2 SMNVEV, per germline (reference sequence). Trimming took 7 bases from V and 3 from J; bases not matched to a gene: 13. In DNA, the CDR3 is TGTGCCAGCACCCCCCCGGGACTAGCGGGAGGACCTTTCTACGAGCAGTACTTC. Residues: CASTPPGLAGGPFYEQYF.

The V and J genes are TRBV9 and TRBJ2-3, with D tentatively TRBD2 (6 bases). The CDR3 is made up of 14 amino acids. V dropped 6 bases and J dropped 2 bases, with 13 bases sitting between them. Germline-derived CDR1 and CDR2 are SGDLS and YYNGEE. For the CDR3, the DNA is TGTGCCAGCACCCCGGGGGATTACACAGATACGCAGTATTTT. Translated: CASTPGDYTDTQYF.

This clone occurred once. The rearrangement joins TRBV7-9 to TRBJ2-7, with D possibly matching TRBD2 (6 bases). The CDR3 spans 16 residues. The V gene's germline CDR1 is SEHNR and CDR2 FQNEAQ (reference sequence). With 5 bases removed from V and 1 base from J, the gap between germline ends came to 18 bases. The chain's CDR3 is CASSPSKVRGSYEQYF. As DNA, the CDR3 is TGTGCCAGCAGCCCCTCAAAAGTTCGGGGGTCCTACGAGCAGTACTTC. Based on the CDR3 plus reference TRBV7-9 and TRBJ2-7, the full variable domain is DTGVSQNPRHKITKRGQNVTFRCDPISEHNRLYWYRQTLGQGPEFLTYFQNEAQLEKSRLLSDRFSAERPKGSFSTLEIQRTEQGDSAMYLCASSPSKVRGSYEQYFGPGTRLTVT.

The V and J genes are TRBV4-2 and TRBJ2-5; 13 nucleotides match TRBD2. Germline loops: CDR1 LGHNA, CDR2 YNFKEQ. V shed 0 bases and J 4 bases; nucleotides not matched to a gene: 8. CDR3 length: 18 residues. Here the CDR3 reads CASSQDFTSGRAGETQYF. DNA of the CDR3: TGTGCCAGCAGCCAAGATTTTACTAGCGGGAGGGCCGGAGAGACCCAGTACTTC.